This TCR beta chain came from a study of T cell changes during pregnancy in multiple sclerosis. This CDR3 has 12 amino acids. V was trimmed by 3 bases and J by 10 bases, leaving 10 bases between them. Germline CDR1 MDHEN, CDR2 SYDVKM. Some clones are missing from TCRdb's copy, which holds only in-frame ones; the method was immunoSEQ multiplex PCR. The table lists tens of thousands of clones, roughly 93% of them singletons. This clone appeared a single time. The source of this sequence is a female donor in good health, enrolled as a control in a pregnancy study. J is TRBJ1-5 and V is TRBV28; possible D gene TRBD1, 6 bases. The sample consisted of peripheral blood, taken in the second trimester of pregnancy. The CDR3 region is CASSLNRAPQHF. In DNA form, the CDR3 reads TGTGCCAGCAGTTTGAACAGGGCCCCCCAGCATTTT. The full variable domain, in which reference TRBV28 and TRBJ1-5 provide the parts outside the CDR3, is DVKVTQSSRYLVKRTGEKVFLECVQDMDHENMFWYRQDPGLGLRLIYFSYDVKMKEKGDIPEGYSVSREKKERFSLILESASTNQTSMYLCASSLNRAPQHFGDGTRLSIL.